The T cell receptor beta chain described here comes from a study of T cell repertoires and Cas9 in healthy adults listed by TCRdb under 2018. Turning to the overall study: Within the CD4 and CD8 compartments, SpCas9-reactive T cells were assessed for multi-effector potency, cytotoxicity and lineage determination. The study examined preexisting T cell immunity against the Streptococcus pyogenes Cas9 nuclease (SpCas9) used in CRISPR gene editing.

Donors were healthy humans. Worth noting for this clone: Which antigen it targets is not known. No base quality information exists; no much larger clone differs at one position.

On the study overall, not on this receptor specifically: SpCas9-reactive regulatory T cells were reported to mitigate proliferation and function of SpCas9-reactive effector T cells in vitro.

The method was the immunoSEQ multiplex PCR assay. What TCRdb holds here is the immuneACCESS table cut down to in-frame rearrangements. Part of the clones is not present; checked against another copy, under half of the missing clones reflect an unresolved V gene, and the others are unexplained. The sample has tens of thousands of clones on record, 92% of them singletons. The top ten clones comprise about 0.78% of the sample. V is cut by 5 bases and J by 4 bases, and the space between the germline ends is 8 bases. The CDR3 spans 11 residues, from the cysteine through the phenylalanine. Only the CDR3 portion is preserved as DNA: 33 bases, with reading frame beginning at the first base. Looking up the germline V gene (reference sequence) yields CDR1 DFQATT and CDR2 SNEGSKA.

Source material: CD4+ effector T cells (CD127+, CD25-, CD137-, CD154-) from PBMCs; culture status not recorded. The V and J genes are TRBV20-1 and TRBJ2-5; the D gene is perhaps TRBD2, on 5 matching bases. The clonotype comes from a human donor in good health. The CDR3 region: CSAEDSETQYF. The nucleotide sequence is TGCAGTGCTGAGGACTCAGAGACCCAGTACTTC.